A selection of T cell receptor beta chains follows, all from one sample in a study of T cell responses to AZD1222 COVID-19 vaccine. TCRdb keeps only in-frame clones here, not all; method: immunoSEQ multiplex PCR. The sample includes about 130,000 clones, 93% of them seen just once. The sample consisted of peripheral blood, taken on day 0 of AZD1222 vaccination. The receptors were gathered from an adult in good health. Both conserved end residues are part of each CDR3. A D gene is named only where the DNA matches it firmly. Clone size is stated in some rows and not others, as once, few, many or a class when expanded.

>TRBJ2-7|TRBV21-1|NA|NA
TGTGCCAGCAGCAGTCGAGCACCAACCTACGAGCAGTACTTC
CASSSRAPTYEQYF
>TRBJ2-5|TRBV2|NA|NA
TGTGCCAGCCTCCGGGGGGCCGGGGAGACCCAGTACTTC
CASLRGAGETQYF
>TRBJ2-7|TRBV6-2/TRBV6-3|few|NA
TGTGCCAGCAGTTCCATGACCAGTTCCTACGAGCAGTACTTC
CASSSMTSSYEQYF
>TRBJ2-7|TRBV12-5|NA|TRBD1
TGTGCTAGTGGTAAGGGACAGGGGTCCTACGAGCAGTACTTC
CASGKGQGSYEQYF
>TRBJ1-1|TRBV29-1|few|NA
TGCAGCGTTGCCGGGGTTGAAGCTTTCTTT
CSVAGVEAFF
>TRBJ2-3|TRBV9|NA|NA
TGTGCCAGCAGCACTGACCCCCGCGTCCCAGATACGCAGTATTTT
CASSTDPRVPDTQYF
>TRBJ2-1|TRBV13|NA|NA
TGTGCCAGCAGCCCGAAGTCTGCTCCGGCGAGCAATGAGCAGTTCTTC
CASSPKSAPASNEQFF
>TRBJ2-3|TRBV18|few|NA
TGTGCCAGCTCACCCACAGATACGCAGTATTTT
CASSPTDTQYF
>TRBJ2-2|TRBV5-1|once|TRBD2
TGCGCCAGCAGCGCCTTCCTGACTAGCGGAGTCAACACCGGGGAGCTGTTTTTT
CASSAFLTSGVNTGELFF
>TRBJ1-2|TRBV25-1|NA|TRBD1
TGTGCCAGCAGTGAATGGGCAGGGGGGAGACATGGCTACACCTTC
CASSEWAGGRHGYTF
>TRBJ1-2|TRBV28|NA|TRBD1
TGTGCCAGCAGTTTAAGGGACAGGGACGGCTACACCTTC
CASSLRDRDGYTF
>TRBJ1-4|TRBV19|NA|TRBD1
TGTGCCAGTAGCAAAGGGACAGTCACTAATGAAAAACTGTTTTTT
CASSKGTVTNEKLFF
>TRBJ2-3|TRBV15|NA|NA
TGTGCCACCAGCAGAGATCCCCCTTGGGGACCTGGGGCGGATACGCAGTATTTT
CATSRDPPWGPGADTQYF
>TRBJ2-7|TRBV5-1|NA|NA
TGCGCCAGCAGCTTAAGTGGACCGACCTACGAGCAGTACTTC
CASSLSGPTYEQYF
>TRBJ2-1|TRBV27|NA|NA
TGTGCCAGCAGTTTCATTCGGGGGAACGGGATGGATGAGCAGTTCTTC
CASSFIRGNGMDEQFF
>TRBJ1-1|TRBV30|NA|NA
TGTGCCTGGAGTCCCAGTTTCATGAACACTGAAGCTTTCTTT
CAWSPSFMNTEAFF
>TRBJ2-3|TRBV6-7|NA|TRBD2
TGTGCCAGCAGTTTCTTCGGGACTAGGCTAGAGACAGATACGCAGTATTTT
CASSFFGTRLETDTQYF
>TRBJ2-7|TRBV5-5|NA|NA
TGTGCCAGCAGCTTTACCCTCTCCTACGAGCAGTACTTC
CASSFTLSYEQYF
>TRBJ2-3|TRBV5-4|NA|TRBD2
TGTGCCAGCAGCTCCGGGCCAGGACTAGCTATGGGTGATACGCAGTATTTT
CASSSGPGLAMGDTQYF
>TRBJ1-1|TRBV12-3/TRBV12-4|NA|NA
TGTGCCAGCCAACTAGGGGGGGGCGAGGCTTTCTTT
CASQLGGGEAFF
>TRBJ2-5|TRBV24-1|NA|NA
TGTGCCACCAGTGATCCAAAAGAAAGGAGGACAGTACAAGAGACCCAGTACTTC
CATSDPKERRTVQETQYF
>TRBJ2-5|TRBV25-1|NA|NA
TGTGCCAGCAGCGCCTTGGAGACCCAGTACTTC
CASSALETQYF
>TRBJ2-1|TRBV28|NA|NA
TGTGCCAGCAGTTTAGCGTCAATGAGCTCCTACAATGAGCAGTTCTTC
CASSLASMSSYNEQFF
>TRBJ2-3|TRBV5-5|many|TRBD1
TGTGCCAGCAGCGGGACAGGGGGCACAGATACGCAGTATTTT
CASSGTGGTDTQYF
>TRBJ1-2|TRBV3-1/TRBV3-2|NA|TRBD1
TGTGCCAGCAGCCAAGGTTCGTGGGGACAGGGTCTCGGCTCGTATGGCTACACCTTC
CASSQGSWGQGLGSYGYTF
>TRBJ1-1|TRBV3-1/TRBV3-2|NA|NA
TGTGCCAGCAGCCAAACGGGGGTGAACACTGAAGCTTTCTTT
CASSQTGVNTEAFF
>TRBJ1-6|TRBV10-3|once|NA
TGTGCCATCAGTGATGGACAGTCAGATCCCCTCCACTTT
CAISDGQSDPLHF
>TRBJ1-2|TRBV7-8|NA|NA
TGTGCCAGCAGCTTAGGGTACGCGACAAACTATGGCTACACCTTC
CASSLGYATNYGYTF
>TRBJ1-1|TRBV29-1|NA|NA
TGCAGCGTTTCGACCGTAAATGAAGCTTTCTTT
CSVSTVNEAFF
>TRBJ1-6|TRBV7-8|NA|NA
TGTGCCAGCAGCCGTCGGGCCGATTATAATTCACCCCTCCACTTT
CASSRRADYNSPLHF
>TRBJ1-1|TRBV19|NA|NA
TGTGCCACTCAAATCGAGAACACTGAAGCTTTCTTT
CATQIENTEAFF
>TRBJ2-7|TRBV5-1|once|NA
TGCGCCAGCAGCTTGAGCAGCGGAGTGAGGGGCTACGAGCAGTACTTC
CASSLSSGVRGYEQYF
>TRBJ1-2|TRBV5-5|NA|NA
TGTGCCAGCAGCGCGGGGGGAAATGGCTACACCTTC
CASSAGGNGYTF
>TRBJ1-3|TRBV5-1|NA|NA
TGCGCCAGCAGCTTACCTCGCATAGGACCTGGAAACACCATATATTTT
CASSLPRIGPGNTIYF
>TRBJ1-5|TRBV4-1|NA|NA
TGCGCCAGCAGCCAATATTTAGTTGGGGGAAGCAATCAGCCCCAGCATTTT
CASSQYLVGGSNQPQHF
>TRBJ2-7|TRBV28|once|TRBD2
TGTGCCAGCAGTTTGGCTCACCTAAGTAGCGGGAGGTACGAGCAGTACTTC
CASSLAHLSSGRYEQYF
>TRBJ1-2|TRBV18|NA|TRBD1
TGTGCCAGCTCACCCGGGACAGTCTATGGCTACACCTTC
CASSPGTVYGYTF
>TRBJ2-7|TRBV7-9|NA|NA
TGTGCCAGCAGCCCCCAAAACGGGGACGAGCAGTACTTC
CASSPQNGDEQYF
>TRBJ2-7|TRBV7-8|NA|NA
TGTGCCAGCAGCTTCAGCAGTTCCTACGAGCAGTACTTC
CASSFSSSYEQYF
>TRBJ1-1|TRBV5-5|NA|NA
TGTGCCAGCAGCTTACAGACAGAAGAAGCTTTCTTT
CASSLQTEEAFF
>TRBJ2-2|TRBV28|NA|TRBD1
TGTGCCAGCAGTCAGAGTGGACAGGGTCGGACCGGGGAGCTGTTTTTT
CASSQSGQGRTGELFF
>TRBJ1-5|TRBV5-1|NA|TRBD1
TGCGGGGTTCCGGGACAGGGGATTTTCGGGGGTCAGCCCCAGCATTTT
CGVPGQGIFGGQPQHF
>TRBJ2-3|TRBV11-2|NA|NA
TGTGCCAGCAGTTTTACCAGCGGTCCCACAGATACGCAGTATTTT
CASSFTSGPTDTQYF
>TRBJ2-1|TRBV4-1|NA|NA
TGCGCCAGCAGCCAAGATAAAGGACTCGGGGGTTGGGAGCAGTTCTTC
CASSQDKGLGGWEQFF
>TRBJ1-1|TRBV9|NA|NA
TGTGCCAGCAGCCCAGAGGGACTGATTAACACTGAAGCTTTCTTT
CASSPEGLINTEAFF
>TRBJ2-3|TRBV5-8|NA|NA
TGTGCCAGCAGCCTAATGCAGGGGTCAGGGACCACAGATACGCAGTATTTT
CASSLMQGSGTTDTQYF
>TRBJ2-3|TRBV19|NA|NA
TGTGCCAGTAGTATTGTAGGACTTAGCACAGATACGCAGTATTTT
CASSIVGLSTDTQYF
>TRBJ2-7|TRBV2|NA|NA
TGTGCCACCGATAGGGGGGGGTCGGAGGAGCAGTACTTC
CATDRGGSEEQYF
>TRBJ1-5|TRBV2|NA|TRBD1
TGTGCCAGCAGGCAGAACCCCTTTGGGGCAGGGGGCCTCGGCAATCAGCCCCAGCATTTT
CASRQNPFGAGGLGNQPQHF